The 32 T cell receptor beta chains below all came from one sample that was sequenced in a study of blood T cell repertoires in COVID-19. The data were produced by immunoSEQ multiplex PCR, yet TCRdb's version contains in-frame clones alone and is incomplete. This table has approximately 68,000 clones, 85% appearing once. Material for sequencing was peripheral blood. These receptors all come from an elderly woman with active or convalescent COVID-19.

The chain joins TRBV5-1 to TRBJ2-3; the match to TRBD1 covers 8 bases. The V and J ends lost 0 bases and 14 bases, in that order; junction bases with no gene match: 17. Germline V gene data show CDR1 as SGHRS and CDR2 as YFSETQ. This CDR3 is 16 amino acids long. This chain's CDR3 is CASSLVDRGPSRQGYF. Here the CDR3 DNA reads TGCGCCAGCAGCTTGGTTGACAGGGGCCCATCTCGGCAAGGGTATTTT.

The chain couples TRBV5-4 to TRBJ2-1; D is unresolved. V dropped 2 bases and J dropped 8 bases, with 17 bases sitting between them. The CDR3 has 15 amino acids. Germline CDR1 is SGHNT and CDR2 is YYREEE (reference sequence). The DNA for the CDR3 is TGTGCCAGCAGCTTAGCGTCAACGAAGCCGGATGAGCAGTTCTTC. It encodes CASSLASTKPDEQFF.

The chain employs TRBV11-2 and TRBJ2-1; 11 bases agree with TRBD2. This CDR3 comprises 17 residues. J gave up 3 bases and V 2 bases, and 6 bases lay outside the gene matches. Per germline, CDR1 SGHAT and CDR2 FQNNGV. CDR3 residues: CASSLILAGGNYNEQFF. CDR3 nucleotide sequence: TGTGCCAGCAGCTTAATCCTAGCGGGGGGCAACTACAATGAGCAGTTCTTC.

The chain links TRBV5-6 to TRBJ2-7; tentatively, D is TRBD1 (6 bases). Germline V gene lookup returns CDR1 SGHDT and CDR2 YYEEEE. This CDR3 comprises 15 residues. Trimming cost V 4 bases and J 0 bases, with 14 bases left between them. The CDR3 sequence: CASSAPYRDSYEQYF. The CDR3 nucleotides are TGTGCCAGCAGCGCCCCCTACAGGGACTCCTACGAGCAGTACTTC.

The chain couples TRBV9 to TRBJ1-1, with 7 bases identical to TRBD1. Germline V CDR1 and CDR2: SGDLS, YYNGEE. The trim removed 0 bases at V and 7 bases at J, leaving 12 bases unmatched. This CDR3 is built from 16 residues. CDR3 sequence (DNA): TGTGCCAGCAGCGTAGGGCACAGGGGTGGTGACAGTGAAGCTTTCTTT. It is translated as CASSVGHRGGDSEAFF.

The chain links TRBV7-9 to TRBJ2-7; D remains unclear. Germline CDR1 reads SEHNR; CDR2 reads FQNEAQ (reference sequence). This CDR3 has 10 amino acids. Between the trimmed V and J ends, which lost 8 bases and 7 bases, there was a span of 9 bases. For the CDR3, the DNA is TGTGCCAGCGCCAGAGTTGAGCAGTACTTC. Protein: CASARVEQYF.

There are a few counts of this clone. The chain uses TRBV11-2 and TRBJ2-7; the D gene is possibly TRBD2 (5 bases). The V and J ends lost 5 bases and 4 bases respectively, with 6 bases between them. Per the germline V gene, CDR1 is SGHAT and CDR2 is FQNNGV. CDR3 length equals 11 residues. In nucleotides, the CDR3 is TGTGCCAGCAGCGGAGGTTACGAGCAGTACTTC. Protein product: CASSGGYEQYF.

The rearrangement links TRBV13 to TRBJ1-5; D is perhaps TRBD1 (5 bases). The CDR3 has 16 residues. Between the trimmed V and J ends, which lost 0 bases and 2 bases, there was a span of 11 bases. Germline CDR1 PRHDT, CDR2 FYEKMQ (reference sequence). The CDR3 loop reads CASSLGGRAGNQPQHF. Written as DNA, the CDR3 is TGTGCCAGCAGCTTAGGGGGCAGGGCGGGCAATCAGCCCCAGCATTTT.

The DNA of the CDR3 is TGTGCCAGCTCAGCGGGACTAGGCAATTATTACGAGCAGTACTTC. Its protein is CASSAGLGNYYEQYF. J is TRBJ2-7 and V is TRBV18; the match to TRBD2 covers 8 bases. The CDR3 has 15 amino acids. J was trimmed by 4 bases and V by 5 bases; bases with no gene match: 10. Germline V gives CDR1 KGHSH, CDR2 LQKENI.

A few counts support this clone. The rearrangement links TRBV7-2 to TRBJ2-7, with 9 bases matching TRBD1. The CDR3 runs 14 residues. The junction had 8 bases not matched to a gene; V was cut back by 5 bases and J by 6 bases. Germline V gene lookup returns CDR1 SGHTA and CDR2 FQGNSA. CDR3 DNA: TGTGCCAGCAGCACCGGGACAGGGATCGGCGAGCAGTACTTC. This sequence encodes CASSTGTGIGEQYF.

The chain employs TRBV11-2 and TRBJ1-3, with TRBD1 as a possible D gene (5 bases). V was cut by 4 bases and J by 3 bases, with 7 bases left in between. CDR1 and CDR2 from the germline V gene are SGHAT and FQNNGV. The CDR3 runs 13 residues. CDR3: CASSSRVGNTIYF. In DNA, the CDR3 is TGTGCCAGCAGCTCCAGGGTTGGAAACACCATATATTTT.

This chain joins TRBV19 and TRBJ1-2, with no clear D. Germline lookup yields CDR1 LNHDA and CDR2 SQIVND (reference sequence). Trimming took off 3 bases at V and 0 bases at J, with 8 bases between the two ends. The CDR3 has 14 residues. The DNA of the CDR3 is TGTGCCAGTAGTATTTCGGCGGCTAACTATGGCTACACCTTC. Encoded protein: CASSISAANYGYTF. The whole variable domain, filled in from reference TRBV19 and TRBJ1-2, reads DGGITQSPKYLFRKEGQNVTLSCEQNLNHDAMYWYRQDPGQGLRLIYYSQIVNDFQKGDIAEGYSVSREKKESFPLTVTSAQKNPTAFYLCASSISAANYGYTFGSGTRLTVV.

The chain links TRBV6-5 to TRBJ2-3; 9 bases align to TRBD2. J was trimmed by 7 bases and V by 2 bases; bases with no gene match: 7. The germline V gene encodes CDR1 MNHEY and CDR2 SVGAGI. The CDR3 consists of 15 residues. CDR3 region: CASSYAGGLEHTQYF. The DNA for the CDR3 is TGTGCCAGCAGTTACGCGGGAGGGTTGGAGCATACGCAGTATTTT.

The rearrangement uses TRBV7-2 and TRBJ2-2; D may be TRBD2 (5 bases). The CDR3 is 13 amino acids. Looked up from germline, CDR1 is SGHTA and CDR2 is FQGNSA. The ends were cut back, 3 bases at V and 6 bases at J, with 8 bases in the middle. CDR3 nucleotides: TGTGCCAGCAGCTTCGCGCGGGCCGGGGAGCTGTTTTTT. Protein product: CASSFARAGELFF.

The chain combines TRBV7-8 with TRBJ2-7; D remains ambiguous. The CDR3 has 12 amino acids. Germline V lookup: CDR1 SGHVS, CDR2 FQNEAQ. The V end lost 4 bases, the J end lost 5 bases, and 9 bases lay between the germline ends. As DNA, the CDR3 is TGTGCCAGCAGCTACTCTAGAAACGAGCAGTACTTC. Amino acid sequence: CASSYSRNEQYF.

The chain couples TRBV30 to TRBJ2-6; D perhaps matches TRBD2 (5 bases). Germline CDR1 GTSNPN, CDR2 SVGIG (reference sequence). The CDR3 loop spans 14 amino acids. V was shortened by 0 bases and J by 2 bases, with 5 bases between the two germline ends. The CDR3 region has the DNA TGTGCCTGGAGTGTACTAGCTGGGGCCAACGTCCTGACTTTC. It yields the protein CAWSVLAGANVLTF.

The genes are TRBV7-2 and TRBJ2-7, with 8 bases aligning to TRBD2. CDR3 length: 15 amino acids. CDR1 SGHTA and CDR2 FQGNSA come from the germline V gene. The trim removed 5 bases at V and 4 bases at J, leaving 10 bases unmatched. CDR3 coding DNA: TGTGCCAGCAGCCCTCGGGGGGGTATAGCTTACGAGCAGTACTTC. It yields the protein CASSPRGGIAYEQYF. Drawing the rest from reference TRBV7-2 and TRBJ2-7, the complete variable domain is GAGVSQSPSNKVTEKGKDVELRCDPISGHTALYWYRQSLGQGLEFLIYFQGNSAPDKSGLPSDRFSAERTGGSVSTLTIQRTQQEDSAVYLCASSPRGGIAYEQYFGPGTRLTVT.

This clone was picked up a small number of times. The chain links TRBV24-1 to TRBJ2-3; 11 nucleotides align to TRBD2. V was clipped by 2 bases and J by 1 base; unmatched bases: 4. CDR1 and CDR2 from the germline V gene are KGHDR and SFDVKD. This CDR3 is built from 17 residues. The DNA for the CDR3 is TGTGCCACCAGTGATTCGACTAGCGGGGAAGGCACAGATACGCAGTATTTT. Translated: CATSDSTSGEGTDTQYF.

J is TRBJ1-6 and V is TRBV5-1; TRBD1 might be the D (6 bases). CDR1 is SGHRS, CDR2 YFSETQ, per germline. V was clipped by 1 base and J by 9 bases, with 14 bases between them. The CDR3 runs 15 residues. The CDR3 spells CASSLYGGASSPLHF. Written as DNA, the CDR3 is TGCGCCAGCAGCTTGTATGGGGGCGCGAGTTCACCCCTCCACTTT.

This clone was counted a single time. The V gene is TRBV3-1 (or the pseudogene TRBV3-2), the J gene TRBJ2-1; TRBD2 matches 15 bases. Trimming at V came to 4 bases and at J to 0 bases, leaving 13 bases not matched to a gene. The germline V gene has CDR1 LGHDT and CDR2 YNNKEL (reference sequence). This CDR3 region has 21 residues. CDR3 loop: CASSLHKGTSGGLSSYNEQFF. The CDR3 DNA follows: TGTGCCAGCAGCCTACACAAGGGGACTAGCGGGGGGCTCAGCTCCTACAATGAGCAGTTCTTC.

This clone showed up just once. This chain connects TRBV5-1 to TRBJ2-3, with TRBD1 as a possible D gene (6 bases). This CDR3 has 15 amino acids. The germline V gene encodes CDR1 SGHRS and CDR2 YFSETQ. The ends were cut back, 5 bases at V and 5 bases at J, with 18 bases in the middle. CDR3 region: CASRLVGGVGDTQYF. The CDR3 coding sequence is TGCGCCAGCAGGCTCGTAGGGGGAGTTGGAGATACGCAGTATTTT.

This chain links TRBV6-4 with TRBJ2-3, with TRBD2 matching over 8 bases. Germline V gives CDR1 MRHNA, CDR2 SNTAGT. The length of the CDR3 is 14 residues. Germline trimming cut 6 bases from V and 6 bases from J; bases unmatched to any gene: 8. The CDR3 nucleotides read TGTGCCAGCAGCGCCAACGGGGGGGCCGATACGCAGTATTTT. Its translation: CASSANGGADTQYF.

The V gene is TRBV11-2, the J gene TRBJ2-7; the D gene is possibly TRBD2 (5 bases). CDR3 length: 15 residues. V was clipped by 1 base and J by 4 bases, with 14 bases between them. The germline V gene has CDR1 SGHAT and CDR2 FQNNGV. Here the CDR3 DNA reads TGTGCCAGCAGCTTAGGCGTGAACAGAGGGTACGAGCAGTACTTC. Amino acid sequence: CASSLGVNRGYEQYF.

This chain joins TRBV7-3 and TRBJ2-5, with 7 nucleotides matching TRBD2. With 4 bases clipped from V and 5 bases from J, the junction kept 7 bases outside the gene matches. This CDR3 has 14 residues. Germline loops: CDR1 SGHTA, CDR2 FQGTGA. The CDR3 bases are TGTGCCAGCAGCTGGAGGGGTAGCGGGGAGACCCAGTACTTC. The encoded protein is CASSWRGSGETQYF. Full variable domain (missing parts from reference TRBV7-3 and TRBJ2-5): GAGVSQTPSNKVTEKGKYVELRCDPISGHTALYWYRQSLGQGPEFLIYFQGTGAADDSGLPNDRFFAVRPEGSVSTLKIQRTERGDSAVYLCASSWRGSGETQYFGPGTRLLVL.

This clone came up once. The gene calls are TRBV6-6 and TRBJ1-1; D unresolved. V was shortened by 3 bases and J by 1 base, with 12 bases between the two germline ends. The CDR3 runs 15 residues. Germline CDR1 is MNHNY and CDR2 is SVGAGI (reference sequence). The CDR3 region is CASSYRTDPNTEAFF. As DNA, the CDR3 is TGTGCCAGCAGTTATCGAACAGATCCGAACACTGAAGCTTTCTTT.

The rearrangement joins TRBV29-1 to TRBJ1-5, with TRBD1 identical over 10 bases. The germline V gene encodes CDR1 SQVTM and CDR2 ANQGSEA. The CDR3 covers 14 residues. CDR3 amino acids: CRSDRDRGTQPQHF. In DNA form, the CDR3 reads TGCAGGTCAGACCGGGACAGGGGAACTCAGCCCCAGCATTTT.

V is TRBV5-1 and J is TRBJ1-4, with D perhaps TRBD1 (6 bases). The CDR3 loop spans 17 amino acids. The V gene lost 0 bases and the J gene lost 2 bases, with 14 bases spanning the gap. Looked up from germline, CDR1 is SGHRS and CDR2 is YFSETQ. The CDR3 region has the DNA TGCGCCAGCAGCTTGGCCGGGGGGGCGTCTACTAATGAAAAACTGTTTTTT. This translates into CASSLAGGASTNEKLFF. Looking up the rest from reference TRBV5-1 and TRBJ1-4 gives the full variable domain: KAGVTQTPRYLIKTRGQQVTLSCSPISGHRSVSWYQQTPGQGLQFLFEYFSETQRNKGNFPGRFSGRQFSNSRSEMNVSTLELGDSALYLCASSLAGGASTNEKLFFGSGTQLSVL.

This chain joins TRBV15 and TRBJ2-3; D perhaps matches TRBD2 (5 bases). V was trimmed by 3 bases and J by 4 bases, leaving 11 bases between them. The CDR3 runs to 14 residues. Looked up from germline, CDR1 is LNHNV and CDR2 is YYDKDF (reference sequence). The CDR3 nucleotides read TGTGCCACCAGCAGGCCAACCGGGGCAGATACGCAGTATTTT. It yields the protein CATSRPTGADTQYF.

The chain employs TRBV19 and TRBJ2-2; D not certain. Trimming shortened V by 5 bases and J by 5 bases, and 6 bases separated the two germline ends. Germline lookup yields CDR1 LNHDA and CDR2 SQIVND (reference sequence). The CDR3 sequence is 12 residues long. The CDR3 region has the DNA TGTGCCAGTAGTTTTCCAACCGGGGAGCTGTTTTTT. Residues: CASSFPTGELFF.

This sequence joins TRBV7-8 and TRBJ2-5; 11 bases line up with TRBD2. The CDR3 consists of 17 residues. J lost 4 bases, V lost 4 bases, and 11 bases had no gene match. Germline CDR1 and CDR2: SGHVS and FQNEAQ. For the CDR3, the DNA is TGTGCCAGCAGCTCTCGACTAGCGGGGCTCGTGGGAGAGACCCAGTACTTC. Protein sequence: CASSSRLAGLVGETQYF.

The chain has TRBV9 and TRBJ1-5; D might be TRBD1 (5 bases). Germline V gene lookup returns CDR1 SGDLS and CDR2 YYNGEE. The CDR3 spans 12 residues. V shed 5 bases and J shed 5 bases, with 8 bases lying between them. The CDR3 region is CASSRGDQPQHF. In DNA, the CDR3 is TGTGCCAGCAGTCGGGGGGATCAGCCCCAGCATTTT.

The rearrangement joins TRBV18 to TRBJ2-5; 7 bases agree with TRBD1. The CDR3 contains 14 residues. V lost 5 bases, J lost 1 base, and 4 bases stayed unmatched. Germline V gene lookup returns CDR1 KGHSH and CDR2 LQKENI. Written as DNA, the CDR3 is TGTGCCAGCTCATCGGGACAGCCCCAAGAGACCCAGTACTTC. Protein sequence: CASSSGQPQETQYF.